One sample yielded the 18 T cell receptor beta chains listed below, sequenced in a study of shared T cell receptors in the human thymus. TCRdb keeps only in-frame clones here, not all; method: immunoSEQ multiplex PCR. This sample has hundreds of thousands of clones, with about 89% found just once. This sample was shared with a second study, whose subject was human thymus T cells.

Sequenced: thymocytes. Source of these receptors: a boy in the first two years of life with a congenital heart defect.

The CDR3 here is CASGYYPRQGDSGQETQYF. The CDR3 DNA reads TGTGCCAGCGGTTATTACCCGAGACAGGGGGATAGTGGCCAAGAGACCCAGTACTTC. This sequence joins TRBV27 and TRBJ2-5; 9 bases match TRBD1. Germline CDR1 and CDR2: MNHEY and SMNVEV (reference sequence). V trimming: 8 bases; J trimming: 1 base; junction bases outside the gene matches: 20. The CDR3 has 19 amino acids.

The J gene is TRBJ2-5, the V gene TRBV18; D is unresolved. V lost 0 bases, J lost 3 bases, and 14 bases lay in between. Looked up from germline, CDR1 is KGHSH and CDR2 is LQKENI. CDR3 length: 16 amino acids. CDR3: CASSPPWAEPEETQYF. Written as DNA, the CDR3 is TGTGCCAGCTCACCACCCTGGGCAGAGCCAGAAGAGACCCAGTACTTC.

The CDR3 reads CASDRLAGEPMDEQFF. CDR3 nucleotide sequence: TGTGCCAGCGACCGACTAGCGGGGGAGCCTATGGATGAGCAGTTCTTC. The genes are TRBV7-2 and TRBJ2-1; 12 bases fit TRBD2. V shed 8 bases and J 8 bases; nucleotides not matched to a gene: 13. The CDR3 runs 16 residues. The germline V gene encodes CDR1 SGHTA and CDR2 FQGNSA.

CDR3: CAWSLGQGRRANEKLFF. CDR3 nucleotides: TGTGCCTGGAGTTTAGGACAGGGTAGGCGGGCTAATGAAAAACTGTTTTTT. The chain links TRBV30 to TRBJ1-4; TRBD1 matches at 8 bases. From germline, CDR1 is GTSNPN and CDR2 SVGIG (reference sequence). The CDR3 spans 17 residues. V dropped 2 bases and J dropped 3; count of bases not matched to a gene: 11.

The CDR3, as DNA: TGTGCCAGCAGCTACAGACTAGCGGGAGGGCCGATGGAAGAGACCCAGTACTTC. This sequence encodes CASSYRLAGGPMEETQYF. The chain uses TRBV5-6 and TRBJ2-5; 14 bases match TRBD2. The V gene end was trimmed by 3 bases and the J gene end by 3 bases; junction bases not matched to a gene: 10. Germline-derived CDR1 and CDR2 are SGHDT and YYEEEE. The CDR3 spans 18 residues.

The V gene is TRBV5-1, the J gene TRBJ1-1; no firm D call. V gave up 5 bases and J gave up 0 bases, with 8 bases separating them. The CDR3 covers 13 residues. Germline CDR1 and CDR2: SGHRS and YFSETQ. The DNA of the CDR3 is TGCGCCAGCAGGGGTGGAGTGAACACTGAAGCTTTCTTT. Amino acids: CASRGGVNTEAFF. Complete variable domain (other parts from reference TRBV5-1 and TRBJ1-1): KAGVTQTPRYLIKTRGQQVTLSCSPISGHRSVSWYQQTPGQGLQFLFEYFSETQRNKGNFPGRFSGRQFSNSRSEMNVSTLELGDSALYLCASRGGVNTEAFFGQGTRLTVV.

The V gene is TRBV7-9, the J gene TRBJ2-1, with 10 bases matching TRBD1. V lost 4 bases to trimming and J lost 2 bases; unmatched junction nucleotides: 8. Germline loops: CDR1 SEHNR, CDR2 FQNEAQ (reference sequence). This CDR3 region has 17 residues. The CDR3 sequence: CASSSTDRGQAYNEQFF. The CDR3 DNA follows: TGTGCCAGCAGCTCAACCGACAGGGGGCAAGCCTACAATGAGCAGTTCTTC.

The chain is built from TRBV7-3 and TRBJ1-1, with TRBD1 as a possible D gene (6 bases). CDR1 is SGHTA and CDR2 is FQGTGA in the germline V gene. This CDR3 has 15 residues. V shed 1 base and J shed 2 bases, with 11 bases lying between them. The CDR3 bases are TGTGCCAGCAGCTTAAAACAGGGCCCTAACACTGAAGCTTTCTTT. It yields the protein CASSLKQGPNTEAFF.

V and J are TRBV11-2 and TRBJ2-7, with 13 bases matching TRBD2. The CDR3 spans 15 residues. Germline CDR1 SGHAT, CDR2 FQNNGV. J gave up 5 bases and V 3 bases, and 4 bases lay outside the gene matches. This chain's CDR3 is CASSLRTSGRNEQYF. CDR3 sequence (DNA): TGTGCCAGCAGCTTGAGGACTAGCGGGAGAAACGAGCAGTACTTC.

This chain connects TRBV5-1 to TRBJ2-2; TRBD2 aligns across 7 bases. The V and J ends lost 0 bases and 1 base, in that order; junction bases with no gene match: 12. The CDR3 runs to 19 residues. The germline CDR1 and CDR2 sequences are SGHRS and YFSETQ. CDR3 in amino acids: CASSLASHGGSLNTGELFF. In DNA form, the CDR3 reads TGCGCCAGCAGCTTGGCTTCACACGGGGGGAGTTTGAACACCGGGGAGCTGTTTTTT.

This rearrangement joins TRBV4-3 to TRBJ2-2, with 8 bases matching TRBD1. With 2 bases clipped from V and 2 bases from J, the junction kept 13 bases outside the gene matches. Germline V gene data show CDR1 as LGHNA and CDR2 as YSLEER. CDR3 length: 19 amino acids. The chain's CDR3 is CASSQMTPGQALNTGELFF. As DNA, the CDR3 is TGCGCCAGCAGCCAAATGACTCCGGGACAGGCATTAAACACCGGGGAGCTGTTTTTT.

CDR3 in DNA: TGTGCCAGCAGTTTAGGGAGGGAGTACACTGAAGCTTTCTTT. Protein product: CASSLGREYTEAFF. The chain employs TRBV27 and TRBJ1-1; D remains unclear. V was trimmed by 2 bases and J by 3 bases, leaving 10 bases between them. CDR1 and CDR2 from the germline V gene are MNHEY and SMNVEV (reference sequence). CDR3 length: 14 residues.

V usage is TRBV6-5 and J usage is TRBJ2-7, with 7 bases identical to TRBD1. V gave up 5 bases and J gave up 2 bases; unmatched junction bases: 6. This CDR3 is built from 14 residues. In germline, CDR1 is MNHEY, CDR2 SVGAGI. CDR3 region: CASSNRQGAYEQYF. The CDR3 DNA is TGTGCCAGCAGTAACCGACAGGGTGCCTACGAGCAGTACTTC.

The V gene is TRBV28, the J gene TRBJ1-6; D not resolved. V was pared by 5 bases and J by 5 bases, with 16 bases between. Germline V gene sequence: CDR1 MDHEN, CDR2 SYDVKM. The CDR3 has 16 residues. For the CDR3, the DNA is TGTGCCAGCAGTCCCCGACCTGGAGGGAATAATTCACCCCTCCACTTT. Protein product: CASSPRPGGNNSPLHF.

The chain employs TRBV28 and TRBJ2-7, with D perhaps TRBD2 (6 bases). CDR1 MDHEN and CDR2 SYDVKM come from the germline V gene. V gave up 2 bases and J gave up 2 bases, with 13 bases separating them. This CDR3 has 15 amino acids. The CDR3 region is CASSLGWLATYEQYF. The CDR3 nucleotides are TGTGCCAGCAGTTTAGGGTGGCTAGCGACCTACGAGCAGTACTTC.

This chain uses TRBV5-1 with TRBJ2-2; D is ambiguous. CDR1 and CDR2 (germline): SGHRS, YFSETQ. This CDR3 contains 14 residues. Trimming removed 1 base from V and 3 bases from J, with 7 bases in between. The CDR3 coding sequence is TGCGCCAGCAGCTTGACCAGTTACACCGGGGAGCTGTTTTTT. It codes for CASSLTSYTGELFF.

This clone occurred a few times. This chain joins TRBV19 and TRBJ1-4, with 9 bases aligning to TRBD1. There are 15 residues in the CDR3. In germline, CDR1 is LNHDA, CDR2 SQIVND (reference sequence). V was pared by 6 bases and J by 2 bases, with 4 bases of the junction left unmatched. The CDR3 bases are TGTGCCAGTAGAGAAGGGACAGGGACTAATGAAAAACTGTTTTTT. Translated: CASREGTGTNEKLFF.

The chain employs TRBV5-1 and TRBJ2-3, with D unclear. Germline lookup yields CDR1 SGHRS and CDR2 YFSETQ. V was cut by 0 bases and J by 2 bases, with 16 bases left in between. This CDR3 is built from 17 residues. The CDR3 loop reads CASSLAILAEPTDTQYF. CDR3 DNA: TGCGCCAGCAGCTTGGCGATTCTGGCTGAACCCACAGATACGCAGTATTTT.